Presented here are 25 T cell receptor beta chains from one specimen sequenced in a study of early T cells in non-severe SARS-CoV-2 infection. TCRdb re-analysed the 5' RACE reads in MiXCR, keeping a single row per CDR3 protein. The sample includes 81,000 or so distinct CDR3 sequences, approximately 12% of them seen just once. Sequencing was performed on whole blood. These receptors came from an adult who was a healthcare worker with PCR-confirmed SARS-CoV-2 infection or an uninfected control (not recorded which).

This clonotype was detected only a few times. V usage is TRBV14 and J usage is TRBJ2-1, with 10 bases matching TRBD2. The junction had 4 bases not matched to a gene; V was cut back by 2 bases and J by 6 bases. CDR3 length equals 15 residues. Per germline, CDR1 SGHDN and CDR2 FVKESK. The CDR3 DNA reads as TGTGCCAGCAGCCAATCCAGCGGGAGGGCCAATGAGCAGTTCTTC. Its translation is CASSQSSGRANEQFF.

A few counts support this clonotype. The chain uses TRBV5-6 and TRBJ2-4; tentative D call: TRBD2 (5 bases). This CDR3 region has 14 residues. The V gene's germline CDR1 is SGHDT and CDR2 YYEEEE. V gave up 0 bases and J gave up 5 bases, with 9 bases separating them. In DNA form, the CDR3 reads TGTGCCAGCAGCTTGGGGCCGGAGGAAAACATTCAGTACTTC. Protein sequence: CASSLGPEENIQYF.

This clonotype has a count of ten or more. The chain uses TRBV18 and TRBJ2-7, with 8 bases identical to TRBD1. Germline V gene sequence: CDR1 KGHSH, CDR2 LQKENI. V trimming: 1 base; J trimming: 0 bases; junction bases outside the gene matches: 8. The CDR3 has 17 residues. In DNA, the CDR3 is TGTGCCAGCTCACCACTCGGATCCGGGACAGGCTCCTACGAGCAGTACTTC. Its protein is CASSPLGSGTGSYEQYF.

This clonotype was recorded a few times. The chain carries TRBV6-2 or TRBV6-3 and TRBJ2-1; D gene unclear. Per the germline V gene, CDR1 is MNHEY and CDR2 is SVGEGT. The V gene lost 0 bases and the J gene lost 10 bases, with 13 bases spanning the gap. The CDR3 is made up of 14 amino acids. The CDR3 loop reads CASSYSGPSREQFF. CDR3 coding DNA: TGTGCCAGCAGTTACTCGGGCCCCTCCAGAGAGCAGTTCTTC.

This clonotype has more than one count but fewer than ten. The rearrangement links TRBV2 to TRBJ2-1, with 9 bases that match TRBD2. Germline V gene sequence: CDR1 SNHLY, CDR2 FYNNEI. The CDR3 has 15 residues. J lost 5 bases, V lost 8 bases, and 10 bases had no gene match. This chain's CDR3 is CASGSGRGPDNEQFF. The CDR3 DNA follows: TGTGCCAGCGGTAGCGGGAGAGGTCCGGACAATGAGCAGTTCTTC.

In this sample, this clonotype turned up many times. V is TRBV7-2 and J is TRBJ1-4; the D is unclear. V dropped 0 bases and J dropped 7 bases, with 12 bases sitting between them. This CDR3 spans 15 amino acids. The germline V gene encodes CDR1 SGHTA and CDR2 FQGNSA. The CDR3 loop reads CASSLARGRVEKLFF. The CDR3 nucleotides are TGTGCCAGCAGCTTAGCGAGAGGGAGGGTTGAAAAACTGTTTTTT.

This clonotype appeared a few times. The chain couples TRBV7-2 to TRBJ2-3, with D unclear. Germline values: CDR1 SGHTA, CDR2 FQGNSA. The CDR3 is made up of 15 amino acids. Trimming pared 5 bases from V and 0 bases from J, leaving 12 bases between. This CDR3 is CASSPQIASTDTQYF. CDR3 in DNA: TGTGCCAGCAGCCCTCAAATAGCTAGCACAGATACGCAGTATTTT.

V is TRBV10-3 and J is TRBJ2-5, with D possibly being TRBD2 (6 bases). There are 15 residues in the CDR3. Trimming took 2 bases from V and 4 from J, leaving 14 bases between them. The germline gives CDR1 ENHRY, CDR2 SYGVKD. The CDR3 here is CAISESGRRGETQYF. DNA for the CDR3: TGTGCCATCAGTGAGAGCGGCAGGCGGGGAGAGACCCAGTACTTC.

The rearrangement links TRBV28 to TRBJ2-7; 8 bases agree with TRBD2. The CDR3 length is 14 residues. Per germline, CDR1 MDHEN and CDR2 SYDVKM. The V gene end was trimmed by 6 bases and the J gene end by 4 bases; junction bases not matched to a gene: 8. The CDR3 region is CASRVAGGRYEQYF. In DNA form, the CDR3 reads TGTGCCAGCAGAGTGGCGGGAGGTCGTTACGAGCAGTACTTC.

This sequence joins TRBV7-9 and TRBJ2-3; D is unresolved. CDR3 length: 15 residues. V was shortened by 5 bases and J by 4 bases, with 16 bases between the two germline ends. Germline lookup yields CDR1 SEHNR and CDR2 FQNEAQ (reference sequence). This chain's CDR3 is CASSDNRRGADTQYF. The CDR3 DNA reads TGTGCCAGCAGCGACAATCGGAGAGGCGCAGATACGCAGTATTTT.

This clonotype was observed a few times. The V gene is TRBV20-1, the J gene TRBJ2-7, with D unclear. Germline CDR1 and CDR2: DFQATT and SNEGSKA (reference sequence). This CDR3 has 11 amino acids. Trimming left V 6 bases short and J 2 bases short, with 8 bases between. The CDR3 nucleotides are TGCAGTGCCGATCTGACCTACGAGCAGTACTTC. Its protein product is CSADLTYEQYF.

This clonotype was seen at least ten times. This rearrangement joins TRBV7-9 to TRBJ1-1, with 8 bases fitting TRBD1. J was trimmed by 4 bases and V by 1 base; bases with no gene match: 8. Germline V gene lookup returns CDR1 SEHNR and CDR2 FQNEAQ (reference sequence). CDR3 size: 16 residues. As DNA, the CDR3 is TGTGCCAGCAGCTTAGGACAGGGGAGGGGTGGCACTGAAGCTTTCTTT. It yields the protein CASSLGQGRGGTEAFF.

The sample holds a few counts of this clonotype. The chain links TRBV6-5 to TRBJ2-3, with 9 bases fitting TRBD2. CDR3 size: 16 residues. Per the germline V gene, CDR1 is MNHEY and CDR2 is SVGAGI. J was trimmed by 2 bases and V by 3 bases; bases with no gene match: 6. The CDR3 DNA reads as TGTGCCAGCAGTTATCTAAGCGGGAGGACCACAGATACGCAGTATTTT. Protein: CASSYLSGRTTDTQYF.

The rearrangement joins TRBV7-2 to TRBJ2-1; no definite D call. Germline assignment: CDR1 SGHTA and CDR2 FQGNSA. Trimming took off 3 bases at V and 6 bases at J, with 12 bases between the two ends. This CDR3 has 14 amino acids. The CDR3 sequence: CASSFGRYANEQFF. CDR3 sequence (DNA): TGTGCCAGCAGCTTCGGCCGGTATGCCAATGAGCAGTTCTTC.

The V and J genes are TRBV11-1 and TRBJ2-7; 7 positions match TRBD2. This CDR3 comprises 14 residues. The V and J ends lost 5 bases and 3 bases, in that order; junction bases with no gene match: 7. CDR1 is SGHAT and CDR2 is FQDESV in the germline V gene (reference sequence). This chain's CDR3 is CASSPGRRDYEQYF. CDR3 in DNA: TGTGCCAGCAGCCCCGGGAGGCGGGACTACGAGCAGTACTTC.

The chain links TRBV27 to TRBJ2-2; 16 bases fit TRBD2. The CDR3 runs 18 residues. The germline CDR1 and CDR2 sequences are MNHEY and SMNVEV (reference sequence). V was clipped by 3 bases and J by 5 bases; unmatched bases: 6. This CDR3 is CASSLGLAGGQGTGELFF. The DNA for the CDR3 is TGTGCCAGCAGTTTGGGACTAGCGGGAGGGCAGGGTACCGGGGAGCTGTTTTTT.

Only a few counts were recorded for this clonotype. The CDR3 region is CSASGSGDTQYF. The CDR3 coding sequence is TGCAGTGCTTCTGGCTCTGGGGATACGCAGTATTTT. The rearrangement uses TRBV20-1 and TRBJ2-3; D remains ambiguous. Germline V gives CDR1 DFQATT, CDR2 SNEGSKA (reference sequence). CDR3 length: 12 amino acids. V was trimmed by 5 bases and J by 6 bases, leaving 12 bases between them.

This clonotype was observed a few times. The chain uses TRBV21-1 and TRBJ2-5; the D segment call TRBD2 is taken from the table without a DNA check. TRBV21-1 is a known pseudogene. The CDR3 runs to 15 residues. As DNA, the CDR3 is TGTGCCAGCAGCCCCAACTGGTCTAGTCTAGAGACCCAGTACTTC. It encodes CASSPNWSSLETQYF.

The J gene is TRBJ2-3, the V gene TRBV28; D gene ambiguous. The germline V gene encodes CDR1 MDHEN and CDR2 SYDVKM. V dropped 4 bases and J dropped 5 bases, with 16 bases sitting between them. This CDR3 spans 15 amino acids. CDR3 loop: CASSSPRAGGDTQYF. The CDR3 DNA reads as TGTGCCAGCAGTTCCCCCCGGGCCGGCGGAGATACGCAGTATTTT. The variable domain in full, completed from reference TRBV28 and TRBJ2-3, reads DVKVTQSSRYLVKRTGEKVFLECVQDMDHENMFWYRQDPGLGLRLIYFSYDVKMKEKGDIPEGYSVSREKKERFSLILESASTNQTSMYLCASSSPRAGGDTQYFGPGTRLTVL.

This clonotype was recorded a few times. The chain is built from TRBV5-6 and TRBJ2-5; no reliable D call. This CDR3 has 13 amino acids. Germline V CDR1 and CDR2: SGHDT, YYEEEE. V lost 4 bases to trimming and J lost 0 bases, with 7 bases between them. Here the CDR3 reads CASSPSYQETQYF. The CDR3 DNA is TGTGCCAGCAGCCCCAGCTACCAAGAGACCCAGTACTTC.

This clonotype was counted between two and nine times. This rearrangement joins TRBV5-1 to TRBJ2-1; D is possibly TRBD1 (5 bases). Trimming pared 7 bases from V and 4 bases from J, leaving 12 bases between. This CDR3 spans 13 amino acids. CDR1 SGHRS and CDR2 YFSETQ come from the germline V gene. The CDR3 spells CASVGHGYNEQFF. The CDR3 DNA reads TGCGCCAGCGTAGGACACGGATACAATGAGCAGTTCTTC.

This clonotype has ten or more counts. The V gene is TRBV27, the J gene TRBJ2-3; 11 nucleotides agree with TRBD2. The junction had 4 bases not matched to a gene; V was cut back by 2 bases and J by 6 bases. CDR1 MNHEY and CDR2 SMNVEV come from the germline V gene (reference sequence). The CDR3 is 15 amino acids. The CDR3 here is CASSLVAGGLDTQYF. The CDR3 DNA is TGTGCCAGCAGTTTAGTAGCGGGAGGGTTGGATACGCAGTATTTT.

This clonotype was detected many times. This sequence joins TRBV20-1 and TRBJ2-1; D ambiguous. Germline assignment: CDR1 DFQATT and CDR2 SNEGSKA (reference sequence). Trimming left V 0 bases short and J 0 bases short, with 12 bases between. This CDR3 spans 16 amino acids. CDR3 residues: CSARDVYRSSYNEQFF. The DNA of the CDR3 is TGCAGTGCTAGAGATGTTTACCGAAGCTCCTACAATGAGCAGTTCTTC.

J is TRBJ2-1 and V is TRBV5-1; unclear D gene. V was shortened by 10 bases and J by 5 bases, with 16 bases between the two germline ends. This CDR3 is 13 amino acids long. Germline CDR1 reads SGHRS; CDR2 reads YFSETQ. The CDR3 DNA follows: TGCGCCTCCACCGAAGAAAGCGACAATGAGCAGTTCTTC. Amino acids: CASTEESDNEQFF.

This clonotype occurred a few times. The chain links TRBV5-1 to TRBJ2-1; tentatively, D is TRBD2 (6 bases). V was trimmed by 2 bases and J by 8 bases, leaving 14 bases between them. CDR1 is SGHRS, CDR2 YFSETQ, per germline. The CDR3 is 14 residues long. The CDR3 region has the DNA TGCGCCAGCAGCTTAATAGCGGCAGAGGATGAGCAGTTCTTC. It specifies CASSLIAAEDEQFF. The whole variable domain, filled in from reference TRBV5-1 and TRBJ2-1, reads KAGVTQTPRYLIKTRGQQVTLSCSPISGHRSVSWYQQTPGQGLQFLFEYFSETQRNKGNFPGRFSGRQFSNSRSEMNVSTLELGDSALYLCASSLIAAEDEQFFGPGTRLTVL.